These 25 T cell receptor beta chains share one sample of origin, sequenced in a study of PD-1 blockade in classical Hodgkin lymphoma. Using immunoSEQ multiplex PCR, the repertoire was profiled, and TCRdb retains in-frame clones only, with some absent. The sample carries more than 2,500 clones, about two thirds recorded once. In every patient, relapse followed autologous stem cell transplantation, while exposure to brentuximab vedotin differed. By magnetic negative selection, CD8+ T cells were isolated from the thawed PBMCs. This sample comprised CD8+ T cells from blood, obtained at baseline. The receptor set was obtained from a human donor with classical Hodgkin lymphoma.

This clone has only a few counts. The chain couples TRBV30 to TRBJ1-4; no reliable D call. The CDR3 has 12 amino acids. Germline V gene data show CDR1 as GTSNPN and CDR2 as SVGIG (reference sequence). V dropped 3 bases and J dropped 8 bases, with 10 bases sitting between them. The CDR3 DNA reads as TGTGCCTGGAGCCTTCTTGACGAAAAACTGTTTTTT. Protein sequence: CAWSLLDEKLFF.

This clone was detected only once. The chain employs TRBV4-1 and TRBJ2-5; the D gene is possibly TRBD2 (6 bases). The CDR3 sequence is 17 residues long. Germline lookup yields CDR1 MGHRA and CDR2 YSYEKL. Between the trimmed V and J ends, which lost 0 bases and 5 bases, there was a span of 19 bases. This CDR3 is CASSQDNVGGVWETQYF. CDR3 nucleotide sequence: TGCGCCAGCAGCCAAGATAACGTTGGAGGGGTATGGGAGACCCAGTACTTC.

The gene calls are TRBV18 and TRBJ2-3, with D possibly being TRBD2 (6 bases). The CDR3 extends over 15 amino acids. Trimming left V 0 bases short and J 6 bases short, with 13 bases between. CDR1 and CDR2 from the germline V gene are KGHSH and LQKENI. In DNA, the CDR3 is TGTGCCAGCTCACCACCGCATGGAGGGAGGGATACGCAGTATTTT. Encoded protein: CASSPPHGGRDTQYF.

By sample fraction, this clone is large (0.1 to 1%). The V and J genes are TRBV27 and TRBJ2-7, with 9 nucleotides matching TRBD1. The trim removed 5 bases at V and 1 base at J, leaving 6 bases unmatched. Germline V lookup: CDR1 MNHEY, CDR2 SMNVEV (reference sequence). The CDR3 consists of 15 residues. The CDR3 region has the DNA TGTGCCAGCAGTCCGGGACAGGGTCCGTCCTACGAGCAGTACTTC. It codes for CASSPGQGPSYEQYF.

The gene calls are TRBV5-1 and TRBJ2-7, with D perhaps TRBD2 (5 bases). V lost 1 base and J lost 6, with 11 bases in between. The CDR3 has 13 residues. Germline V gene lookup returns CDR1 SGHRS and CDR2 YFSETQ. In DNA, the CDR3 is TGCGCCAGCAGCTTGATAGCAAGCGGCGAGCAGTACTTC. It encodes CASSLIASGEQYF.

This clone was counted a few times. This chain joins TRBV7-8 and TRBJ1-5; tentatively, D is TRBD1 (6 bases). The CDR3 has 15 amino acids. Deletions cut 7 bases from V and 3 bases from J, with 16 bases between. The germline V gene has CDR1 SGHVS and CDR2 FQNEAQ. The CDR3 region has the DNA TGTGCCAGCACGCTAGGGGGATCCGACAATCAGCCCCAGCATTTT. Protein product: CASTLGGSDNQPQHF.

The CDR3 protein is CASSFFGGAGETQYF. The CDR3 DNA is TGCGCCAGCAGCTTCTTCGGGGGGGCCGGTGAGACCCAGTACTTC. The V call is TRBV5-1, the J call TRBJ2-5; TRBD2 matches at 8 bases. The CDR3 has 15 amino acids. V lost 2 bases to trimming and J lost 5 bases; unmatched junction nucleotides: 8. Germline V gene sequence: CDR1 SGHRS, CDR2 YFSETQ. The variable domain in full, with the rest retrieved from reference TRBV5-1 and TRBJ2-5, is KAGVTQTPRYLIKTRGQQVTLSCSPISGHRSVSWYQQTPGQGLQFLFEYFSETQRNKGNFPGRFSGRQFSNSRSEMNVSTLELGDSALYLCASSFFGGAGETQYFGPGTRLLVL.

The rearrangement links TRBV9 to TRBJ1-4; 8 positions match TRBD1. Germline-derived CDR1 and CDR2 are SGDLS and YYNGEE. The CDR3 runs 14 residues. Germline trimming cut 0 bases from V and 7 bases from J; bases unmatched to any gene: 2. The CDR3 loop reads CASSVGTGSEKLFF. CDR3 coding DNA: TGTGCCAGCAGCGTAGGGACAGGGAGTGAAAAACTGTTTTTT.

Of note for this clone: A junction end diverges from the germline sequence, so it may reflect a read error. This sample includes further DNA sequences coding for the same CDR3. This chain's CDR3 is CASSADRGPPGETQYF. The CDR3 region has the DNA TGTGCCAGTAGTGCTGACAGGGGGCCCCCGGGGGAGACCCAGTACTTC. The rearrangement joins TRBV2 to TRBJ2-5; 10 bases fit TRBD1. Germline V gives CDR1 SNHLY, CDR2 FYNNEI. The CDR3 is 16 amino acids.

This chain connects TRBV4-1 to TRBJ2-7; 9 bases align to TRBD2. Losses at the gene ends were 4 bases for V and 4 bases for J; bases not matched to a gene: 8. CDR3 length: 15 amino acids. Looked up from germline, CDR1 is MGHRA and CDR2 is YSYEKL. In DNA form, the CDR3 reads TGCGCCAGCAGCCCCAACCTTGCGGGGGGGTACGAGCAGTACTTC. Protein: CASSPNLAGGYEQYF.

The gene calls are TRBV11-2 and TRBJ2-3; D remains unclear. Trimming stripped 4 bases from V and 4 bases from J, with 15 bases between. The CDR3 sequence is 15 residues long. Germline V gives CDR1 SGHAT, CDR2 FQNNGV. The CDR3 region is CASSSLSSEADTQYF. The CDR3 region has the DNA TGTGCCAGCAGCTCCCTCTCCTCCGAGGCAGATACGCAGTATTTT.

This chain uses TRBV7-3 with TRBJ2-7; 10 bases align to TRBD2. Germline loops: CDR1 SGHTA, CDR2 FQGTGA. The CDR3 is 17 amino acids. The ends lost 6 bases at V and 4 bases at J; junction bases unmatched: 15. CDR3 sequence: CASRPGRAGGLIYEQYF. The CDR3 bases are TGTGCCAGCAGACCGGGACGAGCGGGGGGGCTAATTTACGAGCAGTACTTC.

This clone was recorded only once. The V and J genes are TRBV30 and TRBJ2-3; the D gene could be TRBD1 or TRBD2 (5 bases each). The CDR3 extends over 15 amino acids. Germline CDR1 GTSNPN, CDR2 SVGIG (reference sequence). The V end was cut by 2 bases, the J end by 5 bases, with 17 bases between. Here the CDR3 DNA reads TGTGCCTGGAGTCCAACGGGGCGTCGCGGAGATACGCAGTATTTT. Its translation is CAWSPTGRRGDTQYF.

The chain joins TRBV6-1 to TRBJ1-6; 9 bases are shared with TRBD1. This CDR3 contains 19 residues. Trimming cost V 5 bases and J 0 bases; bases outside gene matches: 11. CDR1 and CDR2 (germline): MNHNS, SASEGT. The CDR3 sequence: CASSKDRGGWSSYNSPLHF. CDR3 bases: TGTGCCAGCAGTAAAGACAGGGGGGGTTGGAGCTCCTATAATTCACCCCTCCACTTT.

The CDR3 nucleotides are TGTGCCAGCAGTTTAAGACAGGTGGAGGGCACTGAAGCTTTCTTT. It is translated as CASSLRQVEGTEAFF. The chain links TRBV27 to TRBJ1-1; the D gene is possibly TRBD1 (6 bases). Per germline, CDR1 MNHEY and CDR2 SMNVEV (reference sequence). The CDR3 sequence is 15 residues long. V lost 2 bases and J 4 bases, leaving 14 bases between the germline ends.

This chain links TRBV6-6 with TRBJ2-7, with TRBD2 as a possible D gene (6 bases). The CDR3 totals 13 residues. V was trimmed by 5 bases and J by 3 bases, leaving 11 bases between them. Germline-derived CDR1 and CDR2 are MNHNY and SVGAGI (reference sequence). CDR3 sequence (DNA): TGTGCCAGCAGTCTGTCCGGGGGCTACGAGCAGTACTTC. Translation: CASSLSGGYEQYF.

The rearrangement joins TRBV7-9 to TRBJ2-7; 9 nucleotides align to TRBD2. CDR1 and CDR2 (germline): SEHNR, FQNEAQ (reference sequence). The trim removed 7 bases at V and 2 bases at J, leaving 12 bases unmatched. The CDR3 sequence is 16 residues long. CDR3 DNA: TGTGCCAGCACCGGGACTAGCCAATCCGATCCCTACGAGCAGTACTTC. It is translated as CASTGTSQSDPYEQYF.

The chain recombines TRBV28 with TRBJ1-4; D is unresolved. The CDR3 has 14 residues. Germline values: CDR1 MDHEN, CDR2 SYDVKM. V dropped 8 bases and J dropped 4 bases, with 14 bases sitting between them. CDR3 nucleotide sequence: TGTGCCAGCCAAAAACGGGGATTTAATGAAAAACTGTTTTTT. It codes for CASQKRGFNEKLFF.

V and J are TRBV7-8 and TRBJ2-2, with TRBD1 matching 7 bases. The germline V gene encodes CDR1 SGHVS and CDR2 FQNEAQ. The CDR3 loop spans 15 amino acids. The V gene end was trimmed by 5 bases and the J gene end by 9 bases; junction bases not matched to a gene: 12. Here the CDR3 DNA reads TGTGCCAGCAGCCGGAAACAGGGGTTAACACGGGAGCTGTTTTTT. Translating gives CASSRKQGLTRELFF.

The V call is TRBV20-1, the J call TRBJ1-1; D gene unclear. The length of the CDR3 is 10 residues. Germline V gene lookup returns CDR1 DFQATT and CDR2 SNEGSKA (reference sequence). Trimming took 5 bases from V and 7 from J, leaving 8 bases between them. CDR3 in amino acids: CSALGREAFF. CDR3 bases: TGCAGTGCTCTAGGGCGTGAAGCTTTCTTT.

The chain combines TRBV27 with TRBJ1-5; D is undetermined. The V and J ends lost 4 bases and 6 bases respectively, with 13 bases between them. This CDR3 has 14 residues. CDR1 is MNHEY, CDR2 SMNVEV, per germline (reference sequence). The CDR3 DNA reads TGTGCCAGCAGTTCCGGACCCCGCGCTCAGCCCCAGCATTTT. Translation: CASSSGPRAQPQHF.

Regarding this clone: Within the sample, other DNA sequences also encode this same CDR3. V and J are TRBV4-1 and TRBJ2-6; tentatively, D is TRBD2 (5 bases). Trimming removed 0 bases at V and 1 base at J, with 10 bases between. This CDR3 comprises 17 residues. The germline V gene encodes CDR1 MGHRA and CDR2 YSYEKL. In DNA form, the CDR3 reads TGCGCCAGCAGCCAAGATCTTCGGGGATCTGGGGCCAACGTCCTGACTTTC. It codes for CASSQDLRGSGANVLTF.

The genes are TRBV11-2 and TRBJ2-4; 9 nucleotides line up with TRBD1. The ends lost 3 bases at V and 4 bases at J; junction bases unmatched: 4. The germline V gene has CDR1 SGHAT and CDR2 FQNNGV. The CDR3 consists of 15 residues. The CDR3 sequence is CASSFGTGWKNIQYF. CDR3 DNA: TGTGCCAGCAGCTTTGGGACAGGGTGGAAAAACATTCAGTACTTC.

The rearrangement uses TRBV5-4 and TRBJ2-7, with D possibly matching TRBD1 (6 bases). This CDR3 is 13 amino acids long. Germline CDR1 SGHNT, CDR2 YYREEE (reference sequence). Trimming cost V 4 bases and J 5 bases, with 13 bases left between them. The CDR3 sequence: CASSTTGYDEQYF. CDR3 sequence (DNA): TGTGCCAGCAGCACCACAGGGTATGACGAGCAGTACTTC. Using reference TRBV5-4 and TRBJ2-7 for the parts outside the CDR3, the full variable domain is ETGVTQSPTHLIKTRGQQVTLRCSSQSGHNTVSWYQQALGQGPQFIFQYYREEENGRGNFPPRFSGLQFPNYSSELNVNALELDDSALYLCASSTTGYDEQYFGPGTRLTVT.

V and J are TRBV9 and TRBJ2-5, with D hard to call. This CDR3 region has 13 residues. Germline V gives CDR1 SGDLS, CDR2 YYNGEE. With 5 bases removed from V and 4 bases from J, the gap between germline ends came to 12 bases. CDR3 region: CASSDNRAETQYF. CDR3 DNA: TGTGCCAGCAGTGACAACCGAGCAGAGACCCAGTACTTC.